The 28 T cell receptor beta chains in this list originate from one sample, sequenced in a study of T cells after yellow fever vaccination. TCRdb re-called the 5' RACE reads through MiXCR, storing one row per CDR3 protein. The data contain hundreds of thousands of distinct CDR3 sequences, 10% to 15% of them singletons. Sample: PBMCs, taken on the day of the yellow fever booster vaccination. The receptors here all came from a man aged 25-45 years who received the YFV17D yellow fever vaccine.

The chain has TRBV28 and TRBJ2-1; TRBD2 agrees at 10 bases. The CDR3 consists of 17 residues. The V gene end was trimmed by 8 bases and the J gene end by 0 bases; junction bases not matched to a gene: 10. CDR1 MDHEN and CDR2 SYDVKM come from the germline V gene. The CDR3 reads CASGTSEGLSSYNEQFF. The DNA for the CDR3 is TGTGCCAGCGGGACTAGCGAGGGGCTCAGCTCCTACAATGAGCAGTTCTTC.

In its sample, this clonotype was seen a few times. The chain uses TRBV18 and TRBJ2-7, with 7 bases fitting TRBD1. The CDR3 sequence is 14 residues long. Germline lookup yields CDR1 KGHSH and CDR2 LQKENI. J was trimmed by 0 bases and V by 4 bases; bases with no gene match: 3. The CDR3 loop reads CASSQGATSYEQYF. The DNA of the CDR3 is TGTGCCAGCTCACAGGGGGCTACCTCCTACGAGCAGTACTTC.

This clonotype has more than one count but fewer than ten. A much larger clone lies one base from this, so it may be a read error. The chain couples TRBV11-2 to TRBJ2-1; D remains unclear. The CDR3 loop spans 14 amino acids. The germline gives CDR1 SGHAT, CDR2 FQNNGV. Trimming removed 3 bases from V and 0 bases from J, with 6 bases in between. In DNA, the CDR3 is TGTGCCAGCAGCTTTGCGAGCTCCTACAATGAGCAGTTCTTC. Amino acid sequence: CASSFASSYNEQFF.

There are a few counts of this clonotype. The CDR3 DNA is TGTGCCAGCAGAAATCAGGGGGCTACCTACGAGCAGTACTTC. Amino acid sequence: CASRNQGATYEQYF. The rearrangement uses TRBV6-6 and TRBJ2-7, with 8 bases fitting TRBD1. V lost 6 bases to trimming and J lost 2 bases; unmatched junction nucleotides: 6. The CDR3 consists of 14 residues. Germline-derived CDR1 and CDR2 are MNHNY and SVGAGI (reference sequence).

There are a few counts of this clonotype. The junction and the germline gene differ at one end; a read error may be behind it. The chain employs TRBV12-3 or TRBV12-4 and TRBJ1-6; 8 bases map to TRBD1. The CDR3 contains 14 residues. The CDR3 reads CASRLGTGGSPLHF. The DNA for the CDR3 is TGTGCCAGCAGGTTAGGAACAGGGGGTTCACCCCTCCACTTT.

This clonotype occurred a few times. CDR3 loop: CASSLAGERFF. CDR3 sequence (DNA): TGTGCCAGCAGCTTAGCTGGGGAACGGTTCTTC. The chain carries TRBV7-8 and TRBJ2-1, with D uncertain. V gave up 0 bases and J gave up 15 bases, with 9 bases separating them. The germline gives CDR1 SGHVS, CDR2 FQNEAQ. The length of the CDR3 is 11 residues. Complete variable domain (other parts from reference TRBV7-8 and TRBJ2-1): GAGVSQSPRYKVAKRGQDVALRCDPISGHVSLFWYQQALGQGPEFLTYFQNEAQLDKSGLPSDRFFAERPEGSVSTLKIQRTQQEDSAVYLCASSLAGERFFGPGTRLTVL.

The chain couples TRBV20-1 to TRBJ1-5; D gene unclear. This CDR3 has 15 residues. V was shortened by 5 bases and J by 2 bases, with 16 bases between the two germline ends. From germline, CDR1 is DFQATT and CDR2 SNEGSKA (reference sequence). The CDR3 sequence: CSAPPGGSGNQPQHF. CDR3 sequence (DNA): TGCAGTGCTCCGCCGGGTGGAAGTGGCAATCAGCCCCAGCATTTT.

This clonotype occurred a few times. The rearrangement joins TRBV7-3 to TRBJ2-3, with no clear D. Germline-derived CDR1 and CDR2 are SGHTA and FQGTGA. Trimming took off 5 bases at V and 4 bases at J, with 10 bases between the two ends. The CDR3 contains 13 residues. The CDR3 bases are TGTGCCAGCAGCGATGAAGTAGCAGATACGCAGTATTTT. It encodes CASSDEVADTQYF.

This clonotype was observed a handful of times. V usage is TRBV5-1 and J usage is TRBJ2-7, with TRBD1 matching over 7 bases. J was trimmed by 3 bases and V by 4 bases; bases with no gene match: 7. This CDR3 has 14 amino acids. CDR1 SGHRS and CDR2 YFSETQ come from the germline V gene. The DNA of the CDR3 is TGCGCCAGCAGCCCCCGGGACAGATACTACGAGCAGTACTTC. Amino acid sequence: CASSPRDRYYEQYF.

The genes are TRBV29-1 and TRBJ1-1; 9 positions match TRBD1. V gave up 6 bases and J gave up 5 bases; unmatched junction bases: 13. This CDR3 is built from 15 residues. Looked up from germline, CDR1 is SQVTM and CDR2 is ANQGSEA. For the CDR3, the DNA is TGCAGCGTCCCGGGACAGGGTTCCTGGGCGACTGAAGCTTTCTTT. Protein sequence: CSVPGQGSWATEAFF.

The DNA of the CDR3 is TGCAGCGTCCAGATGACAGGGAGCTATGGCTACACCTTC. Amino acid sequence: CSVQMTGSYGYTF. J is TRBJ1-2 and V is TRBV29-1, with TRBD1 matching over 7 bases. The CDR3 length is 13 residues. The trim removed 6 bases at V and 4 bases at J, leaving 8 bases unmatched. Germline CDR1 and CDR2: SQVTM and ANQGSEA.

This clonotype was counted many times. This chain uses TRBV28 with TRBJ2-1; 8 positions agree with TRBD1. Unmatched junction bases numbered 9, after V lost 5 bases and J lost 6 bases. The CDR3 totals 15 residues. Germline loops: CDR1 MDHEN, CDR2 SYDVKM. CDR3 DNA sequence: TGTGCCAGCAGTCGCGAGGGGACAGGTCTCAATGAGCAGTTCTTC. It yields the protein CASSREGTGLNEQFF.

V gene TRBV7-2 combines with J gene TRBJ1-3, with D possibly matching TRBD1 (5 bases). The CDR3 has 14 amino acids. CDR1 and CDR2 (germline): SGHTA, FQGNSA. The ends were cut back, 5 bases at V and 4 bases at J, with 12 bases in the middle. CDR3 nucleotide sequence: TGTGCCAGCAGCACCAACAGGCTGGGAAACACCATATATTTT. Encoded protein: CASSTNRLGNTIYF.

This clonotype was observed a few times. CDR3 DNA sequence: TGTGCCAGCAGTTTCAGCGGGAGGTGGTATGAGCAGTTCTTC. It is translated as CASSFSGRWYEQFF. V and J are TRBV25-1 and TRBJ2-1, with 9 bases that match TRBD2. Germline V CDR1 and CDR2: MGHDK, SYGVNS. Trimming at V came to 5 bases and at J to 8 bases, leaving 7 bases not matched to a gene. The CDR3 spans 14 residues.

This clonotype was counted a few times. V is TRBV5-1 and J is TRBJ2-1; D not resolved. CDR3 length equals 12 residues. CDR1 and CDR2 from the germline V gene are SGHRS and YFSETQ. V lost 0 bases, J lost 9 bases, and 7 bases lay in between. Here the CDR3 reads CASSLELPEQFF. The CDR3 nucleotides are TGCGCCAGCAGCTTGGAACTGCCTGAGCAGTTCTTC.

The chain uses TRBV20-1 and TRBJ2-1; D ambiguous. This CDR3 has 17 amino acids. Germline-derived CDR1 and CDR2 are DFQATT and SNEGSKA (reference sequence). Trimming took 0 bases from V and 0 from J, leaving 15 bases between them. The CDR3 spells CSARDKVRSSSYNEQFF. In DNA, the CDR3 is TGCAGTGCTAGAGACAAGGTCAGGTCGAGCTCCTACAATGAGCAGTTCTTC.

This clonotype has just a few counts. V and J are TRBV6-2 or TRBV6-3 and TRBJ2-3; maybe TRBD1 (5 bases). The V end lost 6 bases, the J end lost 9 bases, and 16 bases lay between the germline ends. CDR1 and CDR2 from the germline V gene are MNHEY and SVGEGT. The CDR3 extends over 13 amino acids. CDR3 nucleotide sequence: TGTGCCAGCAGGCCTCCATCGTCAGGGACGCAGTATTTT. Its protein is CASRPPSSGTQYF.

The chain is built from TRBV5-5 and TRBJ1-6; D is unclear. V was pared by 0 bases and J by 9 bases, with 10 bases between. The CDR3 spans 14 residues. Germline V gene data show CDR1 as SGHKS and CDR2 as YYEKEE (reference sequence). CDR3 sequence: CASSLEGFASPLHF. CDR3 sequence (DNA): TGTGCCAGCAGCTTGGAAGGGTTCGCTTCACCCCTCCACTTT.

This clonotype was seen repeatedly, ten times or more. The V gene is TRBV12-3 or TRBV12-4, the J gene TRBJ1-1; maybe TRBD1 (6 bases). Between the trimmed V and J ends, which lost 4 bases and 2 bases, there was a span of 14 bases. The length of the CDR3 is 15 residues. The CDR3 sequence is CASSSRGRVNTEAFF. The DNA for the CDR3 is TGTGCCAGCAGTTCCAGGGGTAGGGTCAACACTGAAGCTTTCTTT.

In this sample, this clonotype turned up many times. This chain uses TRBV4-3 with TRBJ2-1; 7 bases are shared with TRBD2. Per germline, CDR1 LGHNA and CDR2 YSLEER. The ends lost 0 bases at V and 9 bases at J; junction bases unmatched: 11. The CDR3 totals 16 residues. The CDR3 DNA reads as TGCGCCAGCAGCCAAGATTTGGCGGGAGAGAAGAGTGAGCAGTTCTTC. Translated, it gives CASSQDLAGEKSEQFF.

This clonotype was seen a few times. The chain recombines TRBV29-1 with TRBJ1-2; D remains unclear. The germline V gene encodes CDR1 SQVTM and CDR2 ANQGSEA. Between the trimmed V and J ends, which lost 4 bases and 2 bases, there was a span of 20 bases. The length of the CDR3 is 16 residues. CDR3 amino acids: CSVAPLLGNMNYGYTF. The CDR3 DNA is TGCAGCGTTGCCCCCCTATTGGGCAATATGAACTATGGCTACACCTTC.

There are a few counts of this clonotype. V usage is TRBV12-3 or TRBV12-4 and J usage is TRBJ1-1, with a possible D match to TRBD1 (5 bases). Trimming removed 7 bases at V and 4 bases at J, with 16 bases between. CDR3 length: 14 amino acids. Here the CDR3 DNA reads TGTGCCAGCACCTTCGAGGGGTTCGGCACTGAAGCTTTCTTT. This sequence encodes CASTFEGFGTEAFF.

This chain joins TRBV18 and TRBJ2-5; weak D call: TRBD2 (6 bases). The V gene lost 3 bases and the J gene lost 0 bases, with 8 bases spanning the gap. Germline V gives CDR1 KGHSH, CDR2 LQKENI. The CDR3 is 14 amino acids. The DNA for the CDR3 is TGTGCCAGCTCACCGAGACTAGACCAAGAGACCCAGTACTTC. Amino acids: CASSPRLDQETQYF. Full variable domain (missing parts from reference TRBV18 and TRBJ2-5): NAGVMQNPRHLVRRRGQEARLRCSPMKGHSHVYWYRQLPEEGLKFMVYLQKENIIDESGMPKERFSAEFPKEGPSILRIQQVVRGDSAAYFCASSPRLDQETQYFGPGTRLLVL.

This clonotype was counted between two and nine times. The chain combines TRBV24-1 with TRBJ2-5; perhaps TRBD2 as D (6 bases). The V end was cut by 0 bases, the J end by 2 bases, with 15 bases between. Germline V gives CDR1 KGHDR, CDR2 SFDVKD. This CDR3 comprises 17 residues. The CDR3 loop reads CATSDLLGTGSQETQYF. The CDR3 bases are TGTGCCACCAGTGATTTGCTAGGGACTGGGAGTCAAGAGACCCAGTACTTC.

This clonotype was detected a few times. This chain links TRBV5-4 with TRBJ2-7; possibly TRBD2 for D (8 bases). This CDR3 has 15 amino acids. Germline V gives CDR1 SGHNT, CDR2 YYREEE (reference sequence). The V and J ends lost 4 bases and 5 bases respectively, with 19 bases between them. CDR3 loop: CASSRGGTVDNEQYF. Written as DNA, the CDR3 is TGTGCCAGCAGCCGGGGGGGGACAGTCGATAACGAGCAGTACTTC.

The V gene is TRBV4-3, the J gene TRBJ2-1; D unresolved. This CDR3 contains 16 residues. The germline gives CDR1 LGHNA, CDR2 YSLEER. Trimming left V 0 bases short and J 0 bases short, with 9 bases between. The CDR3 bases are TGCGCCAGCAGCCAAGAAATTGTCAGCTCCTACAATGAGCAGTTCTTC. It yields the protein CASSQEIVSSYNEQFF.

This clonotype occurred many times. This chain joins TRBV7-9 and TRBJ2-1, with no clear D. V was cut by 5 bases and J by 2 bases, with 7 bases left in between. This CDR3 region has 13 residues. The germline CDR1 and CDR2 sequences are SEHNR and FQNEAQ (reference sequence). The CDR3 loop is CASSTRAYNEQFF. DNA for the CDR3: TGTGCCAGCAGCACCCGGGCCTACAATGAGCAGTTCTTC.

The V and J genes are TRBV10-3 and TRBJ2-2; TRBD1 might be the D (6 bases). The length of the CDR3 is 14 residues. V was trimmed by 3 bases and J by 3 bases, leaving 8 bases between them. Germline CDR1 and CDR2: ENHRY and SYGVKD. In DNA form, the CDR3 reads TGTGCCATCAGTGATACAGGGCACACCGGGGAGCTGTTTTTT. Encoded protein: CAISDTGHTGELFF.